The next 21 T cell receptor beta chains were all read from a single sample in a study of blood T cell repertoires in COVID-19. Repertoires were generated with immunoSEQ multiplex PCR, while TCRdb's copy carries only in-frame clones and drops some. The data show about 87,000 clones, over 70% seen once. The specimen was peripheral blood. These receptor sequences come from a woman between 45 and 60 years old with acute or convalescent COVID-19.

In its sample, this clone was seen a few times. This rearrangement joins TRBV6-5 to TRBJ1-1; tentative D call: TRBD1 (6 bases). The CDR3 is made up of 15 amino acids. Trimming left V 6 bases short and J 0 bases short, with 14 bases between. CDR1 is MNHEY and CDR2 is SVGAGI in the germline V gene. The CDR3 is CASRTIRGMNTEAFF. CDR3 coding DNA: TGTGCCAGCAGAACCATCAGGGGTATGAACACTGAAGCTTTCTTT.

DNA of the CDR3: TGTGCCGTTACCGGGACAGACTCCTACGAGCAGTACTTC. Amino acids: CAVTGTDSYEQYF. The rearrangement links TRBV2 to TRBJ2-7; TRBD1 aligns across 7 bases. The CDR3 spans 13 residues. The ends lost 11 bases at V and 0 bases at J; junction bases unmatched: 7. Germline lookup yields CDR1 SNHLY and CDR2 FYNNEI.

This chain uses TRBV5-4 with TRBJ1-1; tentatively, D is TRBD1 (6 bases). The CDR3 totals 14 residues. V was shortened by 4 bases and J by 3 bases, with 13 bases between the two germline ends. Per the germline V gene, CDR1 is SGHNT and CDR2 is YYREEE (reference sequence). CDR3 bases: TGTGCCAGCAGCACCCTACAGGGATACACTGAAGCTTTCTTT. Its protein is CASSTLQGYTEAFF.

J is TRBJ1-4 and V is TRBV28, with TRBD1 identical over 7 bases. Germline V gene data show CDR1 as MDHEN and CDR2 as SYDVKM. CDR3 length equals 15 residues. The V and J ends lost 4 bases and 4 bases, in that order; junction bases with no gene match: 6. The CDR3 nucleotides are TGTGCCAGCAGTTCAGGGGGACTCAGTAATGAAAAACTGTTTTTT. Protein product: CASSSGGLSNEKLFF. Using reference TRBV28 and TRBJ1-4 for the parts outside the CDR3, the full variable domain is DVKVTQSSRYLVKRTGEKVFLECVQDMDHENMFWYRQDPGLGLRLIYFSYDVKMKEKGDIPEGYSVSREKKERFSLILESASTNQTSMYLCASSSGGLSNEKLFFGSGTQLSVL.

CDR3 protein: CASSLRSGGGNEQFF. CDR3 nucleotide sequence: TGTGCCAGCAGTTTGCGGAGCGGGGGGGGGAATGAGCAGTTCTTC. The V and J genes are TRBV28 and TRBJ2-1; 10 nucleotides line up with TRBD2. Germline loops: CDR1 MDHEN, CDR2 SYDVKM. There are 15 residues in the CDR3. Trimming cost V 3 bases and J 7 bases; bases outside gene matches: 6.

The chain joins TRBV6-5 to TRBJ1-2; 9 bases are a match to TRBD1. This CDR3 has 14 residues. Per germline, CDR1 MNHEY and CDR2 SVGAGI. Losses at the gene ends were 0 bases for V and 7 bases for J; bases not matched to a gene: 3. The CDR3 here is CASSYSGQGSGYTF. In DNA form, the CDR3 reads TGTGCCAGCAGTTACTCGGGACAGGGCTCTGGCTACACCTTC.

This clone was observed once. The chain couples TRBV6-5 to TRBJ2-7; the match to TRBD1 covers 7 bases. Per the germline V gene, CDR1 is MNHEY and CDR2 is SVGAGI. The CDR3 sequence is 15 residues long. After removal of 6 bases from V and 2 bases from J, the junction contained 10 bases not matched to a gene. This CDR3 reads CASRLNRDSAYEQYF. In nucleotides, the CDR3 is TGTGCCAGCAGGCTCAACCGGGACAGCGCCTACGAGCAGTACTTC.

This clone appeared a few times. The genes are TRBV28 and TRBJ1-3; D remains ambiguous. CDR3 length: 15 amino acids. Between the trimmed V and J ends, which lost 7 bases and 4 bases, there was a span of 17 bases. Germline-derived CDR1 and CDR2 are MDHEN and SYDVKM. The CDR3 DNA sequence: TGTGCCAGCAAAGGGAGCTCTGTTATCGGAAACACCATATATTTT. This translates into CASKGSSVIGNTIYF. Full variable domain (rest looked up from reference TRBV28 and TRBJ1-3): DVKVTQSSRYLVKRTGEKVFLECVQDMDHENMFWYRQDPGLGLRLIYFSYDVKMKEKGDIPEGYSVSREKKERFSLILESASTNQTSMYLCASKGSSVIGNTIYFGEGSWLTVV.

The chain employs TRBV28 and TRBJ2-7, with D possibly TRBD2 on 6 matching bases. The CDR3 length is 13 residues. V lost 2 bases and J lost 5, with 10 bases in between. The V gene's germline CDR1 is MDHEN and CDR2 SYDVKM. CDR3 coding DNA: TGTGCCAGCAGTTTAGGGAGGATCGACGAGCAGTACTTC. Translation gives CASSLGRIDEQYF.

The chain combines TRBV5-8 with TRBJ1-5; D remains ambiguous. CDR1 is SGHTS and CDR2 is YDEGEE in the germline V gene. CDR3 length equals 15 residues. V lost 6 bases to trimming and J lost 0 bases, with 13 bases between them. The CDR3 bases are TGTGCCAGCACTCGACTTGCCGCTAGCAATCAGCCCCAGCATTTT. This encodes CASTRLAASNQPQHF.

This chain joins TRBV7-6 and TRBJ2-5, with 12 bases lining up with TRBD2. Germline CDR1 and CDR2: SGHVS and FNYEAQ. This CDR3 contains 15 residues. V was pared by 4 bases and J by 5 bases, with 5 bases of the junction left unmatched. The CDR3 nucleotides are TGTGCCAGCAGCTCTAGCGGGGGGGCCGGGGAGACCCAGTACTTC. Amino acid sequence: CASSSSGGAGETQYF.

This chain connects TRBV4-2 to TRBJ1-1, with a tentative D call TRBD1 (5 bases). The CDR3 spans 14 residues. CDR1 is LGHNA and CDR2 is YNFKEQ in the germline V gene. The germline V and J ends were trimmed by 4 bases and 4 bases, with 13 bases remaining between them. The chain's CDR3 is CASSRRGEPTEAFF. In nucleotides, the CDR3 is TGTGCCAGCAGCCGGCGGGGGGAACCCACTGAAGCTTTCTTT.

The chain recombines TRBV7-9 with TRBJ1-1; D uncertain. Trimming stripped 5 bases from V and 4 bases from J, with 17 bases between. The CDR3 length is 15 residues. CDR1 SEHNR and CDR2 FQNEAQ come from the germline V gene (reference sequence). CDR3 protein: CASSKEDFRGTEAFF. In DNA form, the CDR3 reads TGTGCCAGCAGCAAAGAGGACTTTAGAGGCACTGAAGCTTTCTTT.

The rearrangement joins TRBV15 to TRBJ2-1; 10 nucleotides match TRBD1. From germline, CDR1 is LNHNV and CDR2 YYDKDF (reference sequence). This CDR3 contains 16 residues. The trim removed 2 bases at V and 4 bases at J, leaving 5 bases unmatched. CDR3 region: CATSRRQGANYNEQFF. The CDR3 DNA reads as TGTGCCACCAGCAGAAGACAGGGGGCGAATTACAATGAGCAGTTCTTC.

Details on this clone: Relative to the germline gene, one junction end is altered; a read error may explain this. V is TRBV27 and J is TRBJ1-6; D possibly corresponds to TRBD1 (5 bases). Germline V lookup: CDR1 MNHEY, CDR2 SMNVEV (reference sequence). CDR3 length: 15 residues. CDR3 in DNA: TGTGCCAGCTGTTTCAGGGTCCCTTATAATTCACCCCTCCACTTT. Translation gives CASCFRVPYNSPLHF.

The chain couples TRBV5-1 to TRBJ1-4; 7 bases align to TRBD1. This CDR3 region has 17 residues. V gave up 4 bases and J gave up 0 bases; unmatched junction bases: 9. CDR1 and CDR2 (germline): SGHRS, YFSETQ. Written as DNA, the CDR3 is TGCGCCAGCAGCAAGGGGGCTGACCATGCAACTAATGAAAAACTGTTTTTT. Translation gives CASSKGADHATNEKLFF.

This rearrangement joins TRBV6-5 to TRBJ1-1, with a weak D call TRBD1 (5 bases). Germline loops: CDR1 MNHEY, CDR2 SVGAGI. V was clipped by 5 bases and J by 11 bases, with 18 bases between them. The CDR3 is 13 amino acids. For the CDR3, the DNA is TGTGCCAGCAGTCTCGGGGGGGACCCGAGGGCTTTCTTT. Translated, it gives CASSLGGDPRAFF.

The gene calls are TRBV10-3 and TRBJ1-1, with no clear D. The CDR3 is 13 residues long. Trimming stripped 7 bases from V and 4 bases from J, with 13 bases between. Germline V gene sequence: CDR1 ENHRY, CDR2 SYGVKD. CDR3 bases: TGTGCCATCACCGAGGGAGGTCTCACTGAAGCTTTCTTT. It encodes CAITEGGLTEAFF.

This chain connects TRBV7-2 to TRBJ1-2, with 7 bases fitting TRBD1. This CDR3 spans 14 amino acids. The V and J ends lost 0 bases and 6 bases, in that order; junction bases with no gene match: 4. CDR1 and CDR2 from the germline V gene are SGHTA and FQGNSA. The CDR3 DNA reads TGTGCCAGCAGCTTAGCGCTTCAGGGGGATGGCTACACCTTC. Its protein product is CASSLALQGDGYTF.

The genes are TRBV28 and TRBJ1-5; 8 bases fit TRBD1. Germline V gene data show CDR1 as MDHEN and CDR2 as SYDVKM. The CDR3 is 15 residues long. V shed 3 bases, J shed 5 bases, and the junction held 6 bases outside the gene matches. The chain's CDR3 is CASSFGQGRHQPQHF. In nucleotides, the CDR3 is TGTGCCAGCAGTTTTGGACAGGGCCGCCATCAGCCCCAGCATTTT.

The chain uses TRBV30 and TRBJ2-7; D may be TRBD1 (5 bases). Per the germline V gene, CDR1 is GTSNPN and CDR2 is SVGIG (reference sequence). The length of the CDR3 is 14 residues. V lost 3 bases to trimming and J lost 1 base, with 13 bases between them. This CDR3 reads CAWSFDSRSYEQYF. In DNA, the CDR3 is TGTGCCTGGAGCTTCGACAGCCGATCCTACGAGCAGTACTTC.